Listed here are 5 T cell receptor beta chains from one sample, sequenced in a study of Tregs in tolerant kidney transplant recipients. TCRdb's table, derived via immunoSEQ multiplex PCR, lists solely in-frame clones and lacks some. Among roughly 250,000 clones listed, 65% to 85% were seen once. Sample: CD4+ T cells from blood. The receptors were gathered from a human donor in good health.

The chain carries TRBV25-1 and TRBJ1-1; D is ambiguous. The CDR3 spans 13 residues. Germline lookup yields CDR1 MGHDK and CDR2 SYGVNS. Trimming shortened V by 4 bases and J by 4 bases, and 10 bases separated the two germline ends. CDR3 in amino acids: CASSVNGPTEAFF. CDR3 nucleotide sequence: TGTGCCAGCAGTGTGAACGGCCCCACTGAAGCTTTCTTT. Complete variable domain (other parts from reference TRBV25-1 and TRBJ1-1): EADIYQTPRYLVIGTGKKITLECSQTMGHDKMYWYQQDPGMELHLIHYSYGVNSTEKGDLSSESTVSRIRTEHFPLTLESARPSHTSQYLCASSVNGPTEAFFGQGTRLTVV.

The V gene is TRBV11-2, the J gene TRBJ2-3, with 7 bases identical to TRBD1. This CDR3 spans 14 amino acids. The germline V gene has CDR1 SGHAT and CDR2 FQNNGV. V lost 2 bases, J lost 4 bases, and 3 bases stayed unmatched. In nucleotides, the CDR3 is TGTGCCAGCAGCTTAAACAGGGGAGCAGATACGCAGTATTTT. Residues: CASSLNRGADTQYF.

The V gene is TRBV10-1, the J gene TRBJ1-1, with TRBD1 identical over 7 bases. CDR1 WNHNN and CDR2 SYGVQD come from the germline V gene (reference sequence). The CDR3 has 15 residues. The V and J ends lost 3 bases and 4 bases, in that order; junction bases with no gene match: 8. This CDR3 is CASSERQGGGTEAFF. The DNA for the CDR3 is TGCGCCAGCAGTGAAAGACAGGGTGGGGGCACTGAAGCTTTCTTT.

The V gene is TRBV4-1, the J gene TRBJ1-2, with D possibly matching TRBD1 (5 bases). V dropped 0 bases and J dropped 0 bases, with 8 bases sitting between them. CDR3 length: 15 residues. The germline V gene has CDR1 MGHRA and CDR2 YSYEKL. CDR3 nucleotides: TGCGCCAGCAGCCAAGAGCTAGGGGCTAACTATGGCTACACCTTC. Translation: CASSQELGANYGYTF.

This clone appeared a single time. This sequence joins TRBV18 and TRBJ2-1, with TRBD1 identical over 9 bases. The germline gives CDR1 KGHSH, CDR2 LQKENI. CDR3 length equals 15 residues. The V and J ends lost 4 bases and 4 bases, in that order; junction bases with no gene match: 5. CDR3 DNA: TGTGCCAGCTCACTAGGGACAGGGACGTACAATGAGCAGTTCTTC. It codes for CASSLGTGTYNEQFF. Full variable domain (missing parts from reference TRBV18 and TRBJ2-1): NAGVMQNPRHLVRRRGQEARLRCSPMKGHSHVYWYRQLPEEGLKFMVYLQKENIIDESGMPKERFSAEFPKEGPSILRIQQVVRGDSAAYFCASSLGTGTYNEQFFGPGTRLTVL.